A selection of T cell receptor beta chains follows, all from one sample in a study of blood T cells in healthy people across ages. TCRdb re-derived calls from the 5' RACE reads in MiXCR, one entry per CDR3 protein. The sample holds 540,000 or so distinct CDR3 sequences, around half seen once. The specimen sequenced was blood. The receptors come from a man older than 75 in good health. CDR3s include the opening cysteine and the closing phenylalanine or tryptophan. The order of the fields is CDR3 DNA, CDR3 protein, D gene, J gene, clone size, V gene. The D gene is left open where the match is weak. A clone size is listed for some rows: how often the clone was seen (once, few, many), or a class if it is expanded.

CDR3 DNA: TGTGCCAGCAGCTTAGCGGCGGCAGGTCCTGAGACCCAGTACTTC; CDR3 protein: CASSLAAAGPETQYF; D gene: .; J gene: TRBJ2-5; clone size: .; V gene: TRBV7-2
CDR3 DNA: TGTGCCAGCATGCAGACCCTGGGGGAGCAGTACTTC; CDR3 protein: CASMQTLGEQYF; D gene: .; J gene: TRBJ2-7; clone size: few; V gene: TRBV28
CDR3 DNA: TGTGCCAGCCGCTTACGCGGGCCCTTAGATACGCAGTATTTT; CDR3 protein: CASRLRGPLDTQYF; D gene: .; J gene: TRBJ2-3; clone size: .; V gene: TRBV7-9
CDR3 DNA: TGCAGCGTTGCACGGACGGGCAACTCTGGGGCCAACGTCCTGACTTTC; CDR3 protein: CSVARTGNSGANVLTF; D gene: .; J gene: TRBJ2-6; clone size: .; V gene: TRBV29-1
CDR3 DNA: TGTGCCAGCAGCTTAGCTGGGGCCCGGACTTTCACAGATACGCAGTATTTT; CDR3 protein: CASSLAGARTFTDTQYF; D gene: .; J gene: TRBJ2-3; clone size: .; V gene: TRBV11-2
CDR3 DNA: TGTGCCAGCAGTTACGGGACTAGCGGAGAGCAGTTCTTC; CDR3 protein: CASSYGTSGEQFF; D gene: TRBD2; J gene: TRBJ2-1; clone size: many; V gene: TRBV6-5
CDR3 DNA: TGTGCCAGCAGGAATACCGGGACTAAAGGAGATACGCAGTATTTT; CDR3 protein: CASRNTGTKGDTQYF; D gene: TRBD2; J gene: TRBJ2-3; clone size: many; V gene: TRBV6-5
CDR3 DNA: TGTGCCAGCAAGCACGGGACTAGCGTGGGGGAGACCCAGTACTTC; CDR3 protein: CASKHGTSVGETQYF; D gene: TRBD2; J gene: TRBJ2-5; clone size: many; V gene: TRBV6-6
CDR3 DNA: TGTGCCAGCAGCTTAGGGGCCCGATATGGCTACACCTTC; CDR3 protein: CASSLGARYGYTF; D gene: .; J gene: TRBJ1-2; clone size: many; V gene: TRBV7-2
CDR3 DNA: TGCAGTGCTAGAGAGCAGGGCCCCTATGGCTACACCTTC; CDR3 protein: CSAREQGPYGYTF; D gene: .; J gene: TRBJ1-2; clone size: .; V gene: TRBV20-1
CDR3 DNA: TGCAGTGCTCCCATTCCGGGACAAGGCCAGCCCCAGCATTTT; CDR3 protein: CSAPIPGQGQPQHF; D gene: .; J gene: TRBJ1-5; clone size: .; V gene: TRBV20-1
CDR3 DNA: TGTGCCAGCAGCGGGGACAGGGTTGGTGGGAAATACAATGAGCAGTTCTTC; CDR3 protein: CASSGDRVGGKYNEQFF; D gene: TRBD1; J gene: TRBJ2-1; clone size: .; V gene: TRBV9
CDR3 DNA: TGTGCCAGCCGGGACAGCCTCAATCAGCCCCAGCATTTT; CDR3 protein: CASRDSLNQPQHF; D gene: TRBD1; J gene: TRBJ1-5; clone size: once; V gene: TRBV6-2/TRBV6-3
CDR3 DNA: TGTGCCAGCAGTTATCGAGCGGGAGTTGGGGAGCAGTACTTC; CDR3 protein: CASSYRAGVGEQYF; D gene: TRBD2; J gene: TRBJ2-7; clone size: .; V gene: TRBV12-3/TRBV12-4
CDR3 DNA: TGCAGCGTTGGGACACCAGGGGGTTTCGATACGCAGTATTTT; CDR3 protein: CSVGTPGGFDTQYF; D gene: TRBD1; J gene: TRBJ2-3; clone size: few; V gene: TRBV29-1
CDR3 DNA: TGTGCCAGCAGCATAACAGGGGCTGACAATGAGCAGTTCTTC; CDR3 protein: CASSITGADNEQFF; D gene: TRBD1; J gene: TRBJ2-1; clone size: .; V gene: TRBV7-9
CDR3 DNA: TGTGCCAGCATGGGAACTAATGAAAAACTGTTTTTT; CDR3 protein: CASMGTNEKLFF; D gene: .; J gene: TRBJ1-4; clone size: few; V gene: TRBV6-5
CDR3 DNA: TGTGCCAGCAGCTTACCGGGACAGGGAAGGGATGAGCAGTTCTTC; CDR3 protein: CASSLPGQGRDEQFF; D gene: TRBD1; J gene: TRBJ2-1; clone size: few; V gene: TRBV13
CDR3 DNA: TGTGCCAGCAGAAGCAAGCACAGGGTGGGGGATGAAAAACTGTTTTTT; CDR3 protein: CASRSKHRVGDEKLFF; D gene: .; J gene: TRBJ1-4; clone size: once; V gene: TRBV6-6
CDR3 DNA: TGCGCCAGCAGCCCAAGGGGACTAGCGGGGTCCTACGAGCAGTACTTC; CDR3 protein: CASSPRGLAGSYEQYF; D gene: TRBD2; J gene: TRBJ2-7; clone size: few; V gene: TRBV5-1
CDR3 DNA: TGTGCCAGCAGCCGGACAGGGGGTGGTGGCTACACCTTC; CDR3 protein: CASSRTGGGGYTF; D gene: TRBD1; J gene: TRBJ1-2; clone size: .; V gene: TRBV12-3/TRBV12-4
CDR3 DNA: TGTGCCAGCGACATTGACACTGAAGCTTTCTTT; CDR3 protein: CASDIDTEAFF; D gene: .; J gene: TRBJ1-1; clone size: .; V gene: TRBV7-2
CDR3 DNA: TGTGCCAGCAACATACCCGGGACAGGGTACAATGAGCAGTTCTTC; CDR3 protein: CASNIPGTGYNEQFF; D gene: TRBD1; J gene: TRBJ2-1; clone size: .; V gene: TRBV6-6
CDR3 DNA: TGTGCCAGCAGCCGAGCGTCCTCGGCGGGAGTGAGCACAGATACGCAGTATTTT; CDR3 protein: CASSRASSAGVSTDTQYF; D gene: TRBD2; J gene: TRBJ2-3; clone size: .; V gene: TRBV4-2
CDR3 DNA: TGTGCCAGCAGCCTAGGCGCCCGGCAGGTCCGCACAGATACGCAGTATTTT; CDR3 protein: CASSLGARQVRTDTQYF; D gene: .; J gene: TRBJ2-3; clone size: .; V gene: TRBV12-3/TRBV12-4
CDR3 DNA: TGTGCCAGCAGTTACTCTCCCTCCCATCGGGCCTACGAGCAGTACTTC; CDR3 protein: CASSYSPSHRAYEQYF; D gene: .; J gene: TRBJ2-7; clone size: many; V gene: TRBV6-6
CDR3 DNA: TGTGCCAGCAGTCGGGGGGGACAGAACTATGGCTACACCTTC; CDR3 protein: CASSRGGQNYGYTF; D gene: TRBD1; J gene: TRBJ1-2; clone size: .; V gene: TRBV7-2
CDR3 DNA: TGCGCCAGCAGCCAAGCCCCCCTTCCAGGATACTACGAGCAGTACTTC; CDR3 protein: CASSQAPLPGYYEQYF; D gene: .; J gene: TRBJ2-7; clone size: few; V gene: TRBV4-3
CDR3 DNA: TGTGCCAGCAGTGAAGAGGCTAGCGGGAGTAACAATGAGCAGTTCTTC; CDR3 protein: CASSEEASGSNNEQFF; D gene: TRBD2; J gene: TRBJ2-1; clone size: .; V gene: TRBV25-1
CDR3 DNA: TGCAGTGCCCCCACGTTGGCGGGAGGGGACTACAATGAGCAGTACTTC; CDR3 protein: CSAPTLAGGDYNEQYF; D gene: TRBD2; J gene: TRBJ2-7; clone size: .; V gene: TRBV20-1
CDR3 DNA: TGTGCCAGCAAAGTCTGGGCGGATTACGAGCAGTACTTC; CDR3 protein: CASKVWADYEQYF; D gene: .; J gene: TRBJ2-7; clone size: once; V gene: TRBV28
CDR3 DNA: TGTGCCAGCAGCTTAGTCAGCGCGCCCAATTCACCCCTCCACTTT; CDR3 protein: CASSLVSAPNSPLHF; D gene: .; J gene: TRBJ1-6; clone size: .; V gene: TRBV7-9
CDR3 DNA: TGTGCCAGCAGCCGTACAGGGGTTGGCTCTGGAAACACCATATATTTT; CDR3 protein: CASSRTGVGSGNTIYF; D gene: TRBD1; J gene: TRBJ1-3; clone size: .; V gene: TRBV7-2
CDR3 DNA: TGTGCCAGCAGCTTAGGTGGACTAGCGGGAGCATCCTTCGGCACCGGGGAGCTGTTTTTT; CDR3 protein: CASSLGGLAGASFGTGELFF; D gene: TRBD2; J gene: TRBJ2-2; clone size: .; V gene: TRBV7-9
CDR3 DNA: TGCAGCGTTGACCGGATAGCGAGCAATGAGCAGTTCTTC; CDR3 protein: CSVDRIASNEQFF; D gene: .; J gene: TRBJ2-1; clone size: .; V gene: TRBV29-1
CDR3 DNA: TGTGCCAGCAGTTACTCTTTCTTGGGCACCCGAGGGGGCAGCCTATCCTACGAGCAGTACTTC; CDR3 protein: CASSYSFLGTRGGSLSYEQYF; D gene: TRBD1; J gene: TRBJ2-7; clone size: once; V gene: TRBV6-2/TRBV6-3
CDR3 DNA: TGTGCCAGCAGTTTGGGGCTAGTTAGTCAGCCCCAGCATTTT; CDR3 protein: CASSLGLVSQPQHF; D gene: .; J gene: TRBJ1-5; clone size: .; V gene: TRBV28
CDR3 DNA: TGCAGCGTTGAGCGCTCCTACGAGCAGTACTTC; CDR3 protein: CSVERSYEQYF; D gene: .; J gene: TRBJ2-7; clone size: .; V gene: TRBV29-1
CDR3 DNA: TGTGCCAGCAGCTTGGGACACAAGAACACTGAAGCTTTCTTT; CDR3 protein: CASSLGHKNTEAFF; D gene: .; J gene: TRBJ1-1; clone size: .; V gene: TRBV7-3
CDR3 DNA: TGCGCCAGCAGTCTCCGGACAGGGGAAGTCGCTGAAGCTTTCTTT; CDR3 protein: CASSLRTGEVAEAFF; D gene: TRBD1; J gene: TRBJ1-1; clone size: .; V gene: TRBV5-1
CDR3 DNA: TGCAGCGGACCGCAACCGAGCTCCTACGAGCAGTACTTC; CDR3 protein: CSGPQPSSYEQYF; D gene: .; J gene: TRBJ2-7; clone size: .; V gene: TRBV29-1
CDR3 DNA: TGCGCCAGCAGCTTGGAAGACATCACGGGGGGCTACACCTTC; CDR3 protein: CASSLEDITGGYTF; D gene: .; J gene: TRBJ1-2; clone size: .; V gene: TRBV5-1
CDR3 DNA: TGTGCCAGCACCAGGACAGGGGGTAGAGGCTACACCTTC; CDR3 protein: CASTRTGGRGYTF; D gene: TRBD1; J gene: TRBJ1-2; clone size: few; V gene: TRBV9
CDR3 DNA: TGTGCCAGCGGAACCAGGGGGAAGGGGGGCTACACCTTC; CDR3 protein: CASGTRGKGGYTF; D gene: TRBD1; J gene: TRBJ1-2; clone size: .; V gene: TRBV7-9
CDR3 DNA: TGTGCCAGCAGCGCCCGGCCTAGCGGGAGTCCCGATACGCAGTATTTT; CDR3 protein: CASSARPSGSPDTQYF; D gene: TRBD2; J gene: TRBJ2-3; clone size: .; V gene: TRBV7-3
CDR3 DNA: TGCAGTGTTCTAACTAGCGGGGGACCCACAGATACGCAGTATTTT; CDR3 protein: CSVLTSGGPTDTQYF; D gene: TRBD2; J gene: TRBJ2-3; clone size: .; V gene: TRBV20-1
CDR3 DNA: TGCGCCAGCAGCCAAGACGGCCTCTCCTACAATGAGCAGTTCTTC; CDR3 protein: CASSQDGLSYNEQFF; D gene: .; J gene: TRBJ2-1; clone size: .; V gene: TRBV5-1